The source of this TCR beta chain is a study of regulatory and conventional T cells in RAG deficiency. Notes on the study in general: Shannon entropy fell and Simpson indices rose in RAG-deficient patients.

Worth noting for this clone: Its antigen is still unknown.

The sorted conventional CD4+ T cells were CD25-low and CD127-high, with genomic DNA sequenced. The table came from immunoSEQ multiplex PCR; TCRdb's copy has only in-frame clones and leaves some out. Here the sample spans about 30,000 clones, about 96% being singletons. Germline assignment: CDR1 ENHRY and CDR2 SYGVKD. This CDR3 has 18 amino acids. V was pared by 3 bases and J by 2 bases, with 20 bases between. The sample was also reused in another study, on regulatory T cells. That investigation notes: The primer mix had 52 TRBV and 13 TRBJ primers.

The chain links TRBV10-3 to TRBJ2-1, with D perhaps TRBD2 (7 bases). The source material was CD25- CD4+ T cells sorted from blood. The source of this sequence is a human donor in good health. The CDR3 loop is CAISDRRGGAPTYNEQFF. The CDR3 nucleotides read TGTGCCATCAGTGACCGAAGGGGGGGGGCCCCAACCTACAATGAGCAGTTCTTC.